This TCR beta chain comes out of a study of post-analysis software for immune sequencing data. Study background: Multiple sclerosis in the patients followed relapsing-remitting, secondary progressive and progressive-relapsing courses. Points from the study as a whole: Normalized Chao1 diversity was significantly lower in multiple sclerosis patients than in controls. Same-batch samples co-clustered strongly by F measure. About 5 TRBV segments occurring more often in patients than controls included TRBV5-6, TRBV5-1 and TRBV20-1.

Prepared TCR beta cDNA libraries contained unique molecular identifiers. TCRdb re-called the PCR reads with MiXCR, one entry per CDR3 protein. Of a few hundred thousand distinct CDR3 sequences listed, 30% to 45% are singletons. V was shortened by 5 bases and J by 0 bases, with 13 bases between the two germline ends. CDR1 is SEHNR, CDR2 FQNEAQ, per germline (reference sequence). The CDR3 consists of 15 residues. This clonotype turned up a few times. What it binds is not known. The genes are TRBV7-9 and TRBJ1-1; tentatively, D is TRBD1 (5 bases). The sequence was obtained from a girl aged 5-17 years with multiple sclerosis. Sequencing was performed on blood. CDR3 sequence (DNA): TGTGCCAGCAGCCCCCGGGGCAGTTTGAACACTGAAGCTTTCTTT. Encoded protein: CASSPRGSLNTEAFF.